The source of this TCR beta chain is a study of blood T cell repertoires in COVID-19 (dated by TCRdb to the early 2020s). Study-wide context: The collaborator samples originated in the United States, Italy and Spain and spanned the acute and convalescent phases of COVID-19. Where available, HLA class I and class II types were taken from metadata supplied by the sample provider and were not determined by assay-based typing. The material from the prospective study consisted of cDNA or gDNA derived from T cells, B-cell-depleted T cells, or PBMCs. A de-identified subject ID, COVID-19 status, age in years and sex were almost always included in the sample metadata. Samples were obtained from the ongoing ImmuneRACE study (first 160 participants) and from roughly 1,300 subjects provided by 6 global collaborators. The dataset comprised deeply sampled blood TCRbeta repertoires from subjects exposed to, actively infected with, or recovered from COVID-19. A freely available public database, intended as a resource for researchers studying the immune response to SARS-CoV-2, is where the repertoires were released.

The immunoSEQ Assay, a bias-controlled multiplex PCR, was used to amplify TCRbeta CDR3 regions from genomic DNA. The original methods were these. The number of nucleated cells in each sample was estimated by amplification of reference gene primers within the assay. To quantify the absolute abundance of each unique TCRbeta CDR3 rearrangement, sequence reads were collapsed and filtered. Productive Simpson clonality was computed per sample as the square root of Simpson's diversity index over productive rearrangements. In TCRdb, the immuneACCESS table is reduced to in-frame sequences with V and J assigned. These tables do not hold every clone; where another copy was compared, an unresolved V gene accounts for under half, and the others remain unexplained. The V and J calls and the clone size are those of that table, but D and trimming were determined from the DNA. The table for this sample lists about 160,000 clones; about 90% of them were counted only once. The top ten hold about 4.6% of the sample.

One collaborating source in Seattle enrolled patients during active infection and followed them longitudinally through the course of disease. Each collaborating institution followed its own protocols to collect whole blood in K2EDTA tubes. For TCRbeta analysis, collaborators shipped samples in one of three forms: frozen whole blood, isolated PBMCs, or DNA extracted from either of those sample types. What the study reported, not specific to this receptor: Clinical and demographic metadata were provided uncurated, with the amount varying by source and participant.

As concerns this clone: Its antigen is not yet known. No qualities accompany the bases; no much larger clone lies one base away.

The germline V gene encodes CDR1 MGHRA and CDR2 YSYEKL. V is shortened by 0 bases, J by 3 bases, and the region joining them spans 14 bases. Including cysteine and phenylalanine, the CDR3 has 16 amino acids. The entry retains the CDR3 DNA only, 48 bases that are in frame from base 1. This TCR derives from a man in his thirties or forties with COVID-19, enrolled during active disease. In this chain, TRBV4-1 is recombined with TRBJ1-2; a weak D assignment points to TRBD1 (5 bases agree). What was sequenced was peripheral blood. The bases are TGCGCCAGCAGCCAAGATAAGGGGATTTTCGACTATGGCTACACCTTC. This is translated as CASSQDKGIFDYGYTF.